The rows below give T cell receptor beta chains drawn from one sample of a study of early T cells in non-severe SARS-CoV-2 infection. TCRdb used MiXCR to reprocess the 5' RACE reads, holding one entry per CDR3 protein. Of about 90,000 distinct CDR3 sequences in the sample, about 12% were seen once. The sample here was whole blood, taken at baseline. The receptors come from an adult who was a healthcare worker with PCR-confirmed SARS-CoV-2 infection or an uninfected control (not recorded which). CDR3s include the opening cysteine and the closing phenylalanine or tryptophan. A D gene is named only where the DNA matches it firmly. The size entry is marked missing in some rows and otherwise reads once, few, many or a size class.

TRBV24-1	NA	NA	TRBJ2-2	CATRASYNTGELFF	TGTGCCACCAGGGCTAGCTACAACACCGGGGAGCTGTTTTTT
TRBV19	NA	NA	TRBJ2-3	CASIWGKTQYF	TGTGCCAGTATCTGGGGGAAGACGCAGTATTTT
TRBV29-1	NA	NA	TRBJ2-3	CSASGLSTDTQYF	TGCAGCGCATCAGGGTTAAGCACAGATACGCAGTATTTT
TRBV12-3/TRBV12-4	NA	many	TRBJ2-3	CASSLEVPDTQYF	TGTGCCAGCAGTTTAGAAGTCCCAGATACGCAGTATTTT
TRBV2	TRBD2	NA	TRBJ2-3	CASSETSGRGWSTDTQYF	TGTGCCAGCAGTGAAACTAGCGGGAGAGGTTGGAGCACAGATACGCAGTATTTT
TRBV7-8	TRBD2	NA	TRBJ2-6	CASSLEGGLAGETNVLTF	TGTGCCAGCAGCTTAGAAGGGGGACTAGCCGGCGAAACCAACGTCCTGACTTTC
TRBV2	NA	many	TRBJ2-2	CASSEARTVTGELFF	TGTGCCAGCAGTGAAGCGCGGACGGTCACCGGGGAGCTGTTTTTT
TRBV9	NA	many	TRBJ2-7	CASSVVGSSSYEQYF	TGTGCCAGCAGCGTAGTAGGCAGCAGCTCCTACGAGCAGTACTTC
TRBV12-3/TRBV12-4	NA	few	TRBJ2-5	CASSPRGSQETQYF	TGTGCCAGCAGCCCCCGGGGCAGCCAAGAGACCCAGTACTTC
TRBV7-3	NA	many	TRBJ2-2	CASSLRGPPNTGELFF	TGTGCCAGCAGCCTAAGGGGACCACCGAACACCGGGGAGCTGTTTTTT
TRBV12-3/TRBV12-4	NA	many	TRBJ2-1	CASRRQGLKRNEQFF	TGTGCCAGCAGGAGGCAGGGACTTAAAAGGAATGAGCAGTTCTTC
TRBV11-1	TRBD2	few	TRBJ2-3	CASSFDSGRATDTQYF	TGTGCCAGCAGCTTCGATAGCGGGAGGGCCACAGATACGCAGTATTTT
TRBV3-1	NA	few	TRBJ2-1	CASSFTSSSYNEQFF	TGTGCCAGCAGTTTTACTTCGAGCTCCTACAATGAGCAGTTCTTC
TRBV2	NA	many	TRBJ2-6	CASSVFPTSSGANVLTF	TGTGCCAGCAGTGTTTTCCCGACTAGCTCTGGGGCCAACGTCCTGACTTTC
TRBV12-3/TRBV12-4	NA	few	TRBJ1-4	CASSPRGSPTNEKLFF	TGTGCCAGCAGTCCCCGTGGCAGCCCAACTAATGAAAAACTGTTTTTT
TRBV6-1	NA	few	TRBJ2-1	CASSEVRSEQFF	TGTGCCAGCAGTGAAGTTCGAAGTGAGCAGTTCTTC
TRBV4-1	TRBD1	few	TRBJ1-2	CASSPRTGPFYGYTF	TGCGCCAGCAGCCCCCGGACAGGCCCTTTCTATGGCTACACCTTC
TRBV20-1	TRBD1	few	TRBJ1-5	CSASNQGGGIGNQPQHF	TGCAGTGCTAGTAATCAGGGGGGAGGTATAGGCAATCAGCCCCAGCATTTT
TRBV29-1	NA	NA	TRBJ2-3	CSVEDDTDTQYF	TGCAGCGTTGAGGACGATACAGATACGCAGTATTTT
TRBV7-2	NA	NA	TRBJ2-3	CASSLSSSTDTQYF	TGTGCCAGCAGCTTATCTAGCAGCACAGATACGCAGTATTTT
TRBV4-1	TRBD2	NA	TRBJ2-1	CASSQVLAGGRHEQFF	TGCGCCAGCAGCCAAGTCTTAGCGGGGGGGAGGCATGAGCAGTTCTTC
TRBV3-1	TRBD1	NA	TRBJ2-5	CASSQLQGRETQYF	TGTGCCAGCAGCCAGCTACAGGGGAGAGAGACCCAGTACTTC
TRBV14	NA	few	TRBJ2-1	CASSQELGPPRGNEQFF	TGTGCCAGCAGCCAAGAATTAGGACCCCCTCGGGGCAATGAGCAGTTCTTC
TRBV2	TRBD1	few	TRBJ1-5	CASSVEGAEQPQHF	TGTGCCAGCAGTGTCGAGGGGGCGGAACAGCCCCAGCATTTT
TRBV11-2	TRBD2	NA	TRBJ2-3	CASSDIAGSPDTQYF	TGTGCCAGCAGCGATATAGCGGGAAGCCCAGATACGCAGTATTTT
TRBV7-9	NA	few	TRBJ1-1	CASSLAPTENTEAFF	TGTGCCAGCAGCTTAGCCCCCACAGAGAACACTGAAGCTTTCTTT
TRBV29-1	NA	few	TRBJ1-2	CSVINRDPAWGYTF	TGCAGCGTGATTAATAGGGATCCGGCGTGGGGCTACACCTTC
TRBV11-2	NA	few	TRBJ1-1	CASSQTREVGEAFF	TGTGCCAGCAGCCAAACCAGGGAGGTCGGTGAAGCTTTCTTT
TRBV6-1	NA	NA	TRBJ2-5	CASSEQGIQETQYF	TGTGCCAGCAGTGAACAAGGGATACAAGAGACCCAGTACTTC
TRBV20-1	TRBD2	NA	TRBJ2-1	CSASVVAGVYEQFF	TGCAGTGCTAGCGTTGTAGCGGGAGTATATGAGCAGTTCTTC
TRBV20-1	NA	NA	TRBJ1-3	CSALNPGNRDGNTIYF	TGCAGTGCCCTAAATCCCGGGAACAGGGATGGAAACACCATATATTTT
TRBV18	NA	few	TRBJ2-1	CASSPGPSYGEQFF	TGTGCCAGCTCACCCGGGCCTAGTTACGGTGAGCAGTTCTTC
TRBV7-2	NA	NA	TRBJ1-1	CASSLRETSEAFF	TGTGCCAGCAGCTTAAGGGAAACAAGTGAAGCTTTCTTT
TRBV12-3/TRBV12-4	TRBD2	NA	TRBJ2-3	CASSFGLAGTDTQYF	TGTGCCAGCAGTTTTGGGCTAGCGGGAACAGATACGCAGTATTTT
TRBV3-1	NA	NA	TRBJ1-1	CATTGGSNTEAFF	TGTGCCACTACGGGGGGATCGAACACTGAAGCTTTCTTT
TRBV29-1	NA	many	TRBJ2-2	CSVGVPGELFF	TGCAGCGTTGGAGTTCCCGGGGAGCTGTTTTTT
TRBV7-2	NA	many	TRBJ1-2	CASSLQTDSYGYTF	TGTGCCAGCAGCTTACAGACAGACAGCTATGGCTACACCTTC
TRBV20-1	NA	NA	TRBJ1-5	CSASTGFLYSNQPQHF	TGCAGTGCTAGCACAGGGTTCCTCTATAGCAATCAGCCCCAGCATTTT
TRBV9	NA	many	TRBJ1-1	CASSRRRQPTEAFF	TGTGCCAGCAGCCGACGGCGGCAACCCACTGAAGCTTTCTTT
TRBV28	NA	NA	TRBJ1-2	CASSTGNNYGYTF	TGTGCCAGCAGCACCGGGAACAACTATGGCTACACCTTC
TRBV9	TRBD2	few	TRBJ2-5	CASSVSGEETQYF	TGTGCCAGCAGCGTAAGCGGGGAAGAGACCCAGTACTTC
TRBV29-1	NA	many	TRBJ1-1	CSVQVAEGTEAFF	TGCAGCGTCCAAGTTGCGGAGGGCACTGAAGCTTTCTTT
TRBV13	NA	few	TRBJ2-3	CASSVVGGSSTDTQYF	TGTGCCAGCAGCGTCGTCGGCGGGTCTAGCACAGATACGCAGTATTTT
TRBV20-1	NA	NA	TRBJ2-1	CSASHSDNEQFF	TGCAGTGCTTCTCACTCCGACAATGAGCAGTTCTTC
TRBV20-1	TRBD2	NA	TRBJ2-2	CSADPSGGNTGELFF	TGCAGTGCCGATCCTAGCGGGGGGAACACCGGGGAGCTGTTTTTT
TRBV18	NA	NA	TRBJ1-2	CASSPRNDYGYTF	TGTGCCAGCTCACCACGAAATGACTATGGCTACACCTTC
TRBV12-3/TRBV12-4	TRBD2	NA	TRBJ2-1	CASSLRTSGGDYNEQFF	TGTGCCAGCAGTTTGCGGACTAGCGGGGGGGACTACAATGAGCAGTTCTTC
TRBV7-9	TRBD1	many	TRBJ2-3	CASSLVLGTGSTDTQYF	TGTGCCAGCAGCTTAGTTCTCGGGACAGGAAGCACAGATACGCAGTATTTT
TRBV28	NA	NA	TRBJ2-2	CASSFSAGELFF	TGTGCCAGCAGTTTCTCGGCCGGGGAGCTGTTTTTT
TRBV18	NA	NA	TRBJ2-1	CASSGFTGGDEQFF	TGTGCCAGCTCAGGATTTACAGGGGGGGATGAGCAGTTCTTC
TRBV20-1	NA	few	TRBJ2-1	CSASRGTPTNEQFF	TGCAGTGCTAGTCGCGGGACTCCGACTAATGAGCAGTTCTTC
TRBV7-2	NA	many	TRBJ1-6	CASSLVLEAYSPLHF	TGTGCCAGCAGCTTAGTTCTTGAGGCTTATTCACCCCTCCACTTT
TRBV12-3/TRBV12-4	TRBD2	few	TRBJ2-7	CASSLISGASYEQYF	TGTGCCAGCAGTCTAATTAGCGGGGCCTCCTACGAGCAGTACTTC
TRBV25-1	TRBD1	many	TRBJ1-6	CASSGQGYNSPLHF	TGTGCCAGCAGTGGACAGGGGTATAATTCACCCCTCCACTTT
TRBV7-9	NA	few	TRBJ2-7	CASSPYSYEQYF	TGTGCCAGCAGCCCCTATTCCTACGAGCAGTACTTC
TRBV7-3	NA	few	TRBJ1-1	CASSSTAITMNTEAFF	TGTGCCAGCAGCTCAACAGCGATCACCATGAACACTGAAGCTTTCTTT
TRBV7-6	NA	NA	TRBJ1-2	CASSPGLTYGYTF	TGTGCCAGCAGCCCGGGCCTCACCTATGGCTACACCTTC
TRBV20-1	TRBD2	NA	TRBJ2-2	CSVFRGGSTGELFF	TGCAGTGTTTTCCGGGGGGGCAGCACCGGGGAGCTGTTTTTT
TRBV7-6	NA	few	TRBJ1-1	CASSLGGVTTEAFF	TGTGCCAGCAGCTTAGGGGGGGTTACCACTGAAGCTTTCTTT